This T cell receptor beta chain was recovered during a study of control samples from healthy donors and cancer patients. The V gene end was trimmed by 7 bases and the J gene end by 4 bases; junction bases not matched to a gene: 12. Germline values: CDR1 LNHDA, CDR2 SQIVND (reference sequence). This CDR3 has 17 amino acids. Assay used: immunoSEQ multiplex PCR; TCRdb lists only in-frame clones, some missing. Here the sample spans 45,000 to 60,000 clones, 90% to 95% being singletons. Sequenced: blood. The receptor was derived from a man younger than 45 in good health. The V and J genes are TRBV19 and TRBJ2-2, with 10 bases that match TRBD1. CDR3 coding DNA: TGTGCCAGTATTCTGGGACCGGGACAGGGGCCCACCGGGGAGCTGTTTTTT. Its translation is CASILGPGQGPTGELFF.